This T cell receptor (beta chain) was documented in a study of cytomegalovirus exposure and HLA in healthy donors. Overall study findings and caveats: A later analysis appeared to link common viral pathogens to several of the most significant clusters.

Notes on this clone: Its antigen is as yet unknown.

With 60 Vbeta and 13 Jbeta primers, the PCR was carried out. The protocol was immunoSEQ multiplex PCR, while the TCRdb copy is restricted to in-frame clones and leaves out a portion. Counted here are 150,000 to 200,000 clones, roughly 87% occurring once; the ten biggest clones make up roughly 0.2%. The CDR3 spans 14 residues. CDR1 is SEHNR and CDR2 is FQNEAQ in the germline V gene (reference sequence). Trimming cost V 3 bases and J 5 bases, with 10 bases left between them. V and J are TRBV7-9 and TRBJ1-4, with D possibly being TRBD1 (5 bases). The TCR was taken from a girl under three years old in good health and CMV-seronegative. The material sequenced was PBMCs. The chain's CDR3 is CASSLGGTNEKLFF. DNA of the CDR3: TGTGCCAGCAGCTTGGGCGGGACGAATGAAAAACTGTTTTTT.